Given below is one TCR beta chain in context. Its antigen is undetermined. The sample belongs to a study of T cell responses to AZD1222 COVID-19 vaccine. Whole-study results and caveats: In the spike-specific TCR repertoire, nearly half reportedly target unmutated variant regions. The study sampled repertoires only after the peak T cell response.

Assay used: immunoSEQ multiplex PCR; TCRdb lists only in-frame clones, some missing. The sample records tens of thousands of clones, approximately 90% being singletons. The V gene's germline CDR1 is SGHNT and CDR2 YYREEE (reference sequence). Trimming took 2 bases from V and 7 from J, leaving 21 bases between them. The CDR3 has 16 amino acids. This specimen was peripheral blood, taken on day 0 of AZD1222 vaccination. J is TRBJ1-2 and V is TRBV5-4, with D unclear. This clonotype originated in an adult in good health. CDR3 loop: CASSFATDGGLSGYTF. The CDR3 coding sequence is TGTGCCAGCAGCTTCGCGACCGACGGAGGGCTGAGTGGCTACACCTTC.